This is a list of T cell receptor beta chains from one sample in a study of blood T cell repertoires in COVID-19. Here immunoSEQ multiplex PCR was the method, and the copy in TCRdb shows in-frame clones only, minus some. This table has 390,000 or so clones, around 87% appearing once. Sequenced sample: peripheral blood. These receptors came from a woman in her twenties or thirties with COVID-19, enrolled during active disease. CDR3s include the opening cysteine and the closing phenylalanine or tryptophan.

v_call: TRBV27
cdr3_aa: CASSWDRGYEQYF

v_call: TRBV11-1
cdr3_aa: CASTPGSISTDTQYF

v_call: TRBV9
cdr3_aa: CASSVVGTGELFF

v_call: TRBV6-5
cdr3_aa: CATRKQALSSYEQYF

v_call: TRBV2
cdr3_aa: CASTILAEGGYEQYF

v_call: TRBV3-1/TRBV3-2
cdr3_aa: CASSPRDSRWQKLFF

v_call: TRBV4-1
cdr3_aa: CASSPLTGVGYGYTF

v_call: TRBV23-1
cdr3_aa: CASNDYRVVLSEQYF

v_call: TRBV9
cdr3_aa: CASSVVTEGTEAFF

v_call: TRBV3-1/TRBV3-2
cdr3_aa: CASSQGLAGGSTDTQYF

v_call: TRBV25-1
cdr3_aa: CASSPGETQYF

v_call: TRBV27
cdr3_aa: CASSFTSGASYEQYF

v_call: TRBV5-1
cdr3_aa: CASSLGGSQEQYF

v_call: TRBV5-1
cdr3_aa: CASSEQGFSNQPQHF